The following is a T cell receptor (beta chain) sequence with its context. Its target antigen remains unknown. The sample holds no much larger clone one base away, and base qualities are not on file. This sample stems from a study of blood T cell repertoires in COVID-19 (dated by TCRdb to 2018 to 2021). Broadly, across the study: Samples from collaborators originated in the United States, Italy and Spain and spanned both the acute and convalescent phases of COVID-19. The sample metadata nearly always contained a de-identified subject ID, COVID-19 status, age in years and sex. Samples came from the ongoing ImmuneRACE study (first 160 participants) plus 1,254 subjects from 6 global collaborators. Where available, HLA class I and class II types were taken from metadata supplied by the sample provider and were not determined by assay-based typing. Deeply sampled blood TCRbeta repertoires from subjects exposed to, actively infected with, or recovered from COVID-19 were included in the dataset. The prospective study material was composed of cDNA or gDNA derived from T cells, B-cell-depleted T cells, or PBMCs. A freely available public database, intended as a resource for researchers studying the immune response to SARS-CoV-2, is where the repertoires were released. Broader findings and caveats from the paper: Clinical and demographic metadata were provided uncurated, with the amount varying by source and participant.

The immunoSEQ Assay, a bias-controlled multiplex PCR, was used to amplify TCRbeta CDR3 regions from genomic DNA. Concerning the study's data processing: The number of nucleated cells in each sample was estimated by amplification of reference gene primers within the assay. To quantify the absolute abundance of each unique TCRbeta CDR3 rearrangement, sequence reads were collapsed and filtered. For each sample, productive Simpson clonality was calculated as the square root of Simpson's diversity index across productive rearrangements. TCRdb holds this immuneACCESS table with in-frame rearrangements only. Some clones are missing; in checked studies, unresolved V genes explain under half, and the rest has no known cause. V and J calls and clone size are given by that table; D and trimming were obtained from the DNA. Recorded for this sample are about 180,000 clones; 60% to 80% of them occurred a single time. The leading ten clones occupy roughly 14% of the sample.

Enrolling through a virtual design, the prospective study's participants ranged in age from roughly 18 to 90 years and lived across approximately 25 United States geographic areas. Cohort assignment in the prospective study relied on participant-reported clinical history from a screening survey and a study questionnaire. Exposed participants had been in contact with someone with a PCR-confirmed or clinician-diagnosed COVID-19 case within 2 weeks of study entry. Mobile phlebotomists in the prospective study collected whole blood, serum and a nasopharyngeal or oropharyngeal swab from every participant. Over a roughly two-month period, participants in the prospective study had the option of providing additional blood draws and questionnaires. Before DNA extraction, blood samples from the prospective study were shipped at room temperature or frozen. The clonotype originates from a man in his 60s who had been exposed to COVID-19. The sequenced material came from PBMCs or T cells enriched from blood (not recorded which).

The sequenced DNA: TGTGCCAGCAGTACACGGGACACATGGAGCACTGAAGCTTTCTTT. Its protein is CASSTRDTWSTEAFF. This sequence uses TRBV27 and TRBJ1-1; the D segment could be TRBD1, given 6 matching bases. From its cysteine to its phenylalanine, the CDR3 spans 15 amino acids. Solely the CDR3 DNA is kept, with 45 bases framed from the first base. V and J lose 5 bases and 4 bases, and a span of 17 bases separates them. In the germline V gene (reference sequence), CDR1 corresponds to MNHEY and CDR2 to SMNVEV.